This T cell receptor beta chain was recorded in a study of cytomegalovirus exposure and HLA in healthy donors. Study results and limitations: The tendency of first-cohort TCR clusters to co-occur in the 100 to 150 validation repertoires emerged from a later analysis. Generally TCR sequences proved uncommon, though certain public TCRs appeared in numerous donors. The classifier was said to identify cytomegalovirus status with high specificity and sensitivity.

TCRdb keeps only in-frame clones here, not all; method: immunoSEQ multiplex PCR. The repertoire holds 120,000 or so clones, roughly 90% seen once, with less than 1.5% in the top ten. For this clone: Its antigen remains unidentified.

Trimming at V came to 6 bases and at J to 6 bases, leaving 10 bases not matched to a gene. The CDR3 has 15 residues. Germline CDR1 is LNHDA and CDR2 is SQIVND (reference sequence). The sequenced sample consisted of PBMCs. This clonotype originated in a man aged 25 to 40 in good health and CMV-seronegative. This sequence joins TRBV19 and TRBJ2-3; 9 nucleotides match TRBD2. This CDR3 is CASRPRAGGPDTQYF. The DNA for the CDR3 is TGTGCCAGTAGACCCAGGGCGGGAGGGCCTGATACGCAGTATTTT. Full variable domain (rest looked up from reference TRBV19 and TRBJ2-3): DGGITQSPKYLFRKEGQNVTLSCEQNLNHDAMYWYRQDPGQGLRLIYYSQIVNDFQKGDIAEGYSVSREKKESFPLTVTSAQKNPTAFYLCASRPRAGGPDTQYFGPGTRLTVL.